This entry concerns a single T cell receptor beta chain. The antigen it recognizes is unknown. No much larger clone exists at a distance of one base, and base qualities are not known. The data derive from a study of blood T cell repertoires in COVID-19 (dated by TCRdb to the early 2020s). For the wider study: Samples from collaborators originated in the United States, Italy and Spain and spanned both the acute and convalescent phases of COVID-19. The repertoires were released in a freely available public database intended as a resource for research on the immune response to SARS-CoV-2. A de-identified subject ID, COVID-19 status, age in years and sex were almost always included in the sample metadata. Where available, HLA class I and class II types were taken from metadata supplied by the sample provider and were not determined by assay-based typing. The prospective study material was composed of cDNA or gDNA derived from T cells, B-cell-depleted T cells, or PBMCs. Samples came from the ongoing ImmuneRACE study (first 160 participants) plus 1,254 subjects from 6 global collaborators. Subjects who had been exposed to COVID-19, were actively infected with it, or had recovered from it provided the deeply sampled blood TCRbeta repertoires that made up the dataset.

TCRbeta CDR3 regions were amplified from genomic DNA using the immunoSEQ Assay, a bias-controlled multiplex PCR. The authors' analysis ran thus. Within the assay, amplification of reference gene primers was used to estimate how many nucleated cells each sample contained. Sequence reads were collapsed and filtered to measure the absolute abundance of every unique TCRbeta CDR3 rearrangement. Productive Simpson clonality was computed per sample as the square root of Simpson's diversity index over productive rearrangements. In its TCRdb copy, this immuneACCESS table keeps in-frame sequences only and misses some clones. Where compared with another copy, unresolved V genes explain less than half of these, and the others have no known cause. The DNA gave D and trimming, while V, J and clone size come from that table. A total of 200,000 to 250,000 clones appear in this sample, about 81% of them only once. The ten largest account for nearly 9.5% of the sample.

What the study reported, not specific to this receptor: How much clinical and demographic metadata was included differed by source and by participant, and the metadata was provided uncurated.

Sequences SGHTA (CDR1) and FQGNSA (CDR2) are obtained from the germline V gene. The CDR3 runs 17 amino acids, cysteine and phenylalanine included. Only the CDR3 portion is preserved as DNA: 51 bases, with reading frame beginning at the first base. V loses 2 bases at its end and J loses 4 bases; junction bases beyond the gene matches: 8. Participants in the prospective study were enrolled through a virtual design, were aged roughly 18 to 100 years, and lived in approximately 25 United States geographic areas. Cohort assignment in the prospective study relied on participant-reported clinical history from a screening survey and a study questionnaire. ImmuneRACE Cohort 3 recovered participants were defined by two consecutive negative NP/OP PCR tests, healthcare professional clearance, or symptom resolution. In the prospective study, whole blood, serum and a nasopharyngeal or oropharyngeal swab were collected from each participant by mobile phlebotomists. Additional blood draws and questionnaires over an approximately two-month period could optionally be provided by prospective study participants. Prospective study blood samples were shipped either frozen or at room temperature before DNA extraction.

The chain is assembled from TRBV7-2 and TRBJ1-1; 12 junctional bases match TRBD1. This clonotype originated in a man in his forties who had recovered from COVID-19. Input material: PBMCs or T cells enriched from blood (not recorded which). The CDR3 loop reads CASSLLLGQGAGTEAFF. The bases read TGTGCCAGCAGCTTACTCTTGGGACAGGGGGCGGGCACTGAAGCTTTCTTT.